What follows describes a single T cell receptor (beta chain). The antigen remains unidentified. This entry is derived from a study of T cell responses to AZD1222 COVID-19 vaccine. Trimming stripped 5 bases from V and 0 bases from J, with 10 bases between. This CDR3 spans 15 amino acids. Germline lookup yields CDR1 MDHEN and CDR2 SYDVKM. Overall study findings and caveats: Donors in the cohort were predominantly white British and more often female, and clonal diversity was possibly underestimated. Across the whole spike, CD4 TCRs peaked at regions 160-218 and 743-854. Reports indicate that nearly half of spike-specific TCRs are directed at unmutated variant regions. Repertoire sampling was restricted to post-peak T cell response timepoints.

Only in-frame clones appear in the TCRdb table, and some are missing; sequencing was by immunoSEQ multiplex PCR. The table includes about 82,000 clones, 90% to 95% detected once. The rearrangement uses TRBV28 and TRBJ1-4; D is possibly TRBD1 (6 bases). The specimen comprised peripheral blood, sampled on day 0 of AZD1222 vaccination. The receptor was isolated from an adult in good health. CDR3 coding DNA: TGTGCCAGCAGTGACAGGAGGGCAACTAATGAAAAACTGTTTTTT. Translating it yields CASSDRRATNEKLFF.